This T cell receptor beta chain was recorded in a study of T cell repertoires in cytomegalovirus infection. Study details: Public TCR beta signatures were indicative of both CMV infection and a matching HLA type. Overall study results and limits: Accumulated public TCR beta family frequency recognized individuals carrying CMV together with the relevant HLA. CMV-specific TCR beta clonotypes restricted by HLA-C dominated the ex vivo response.

This clonotype has more than one count but fewer than ten. The antigen is undetermined. V gave up 0 bases and J gave up 3 bases; unmatched junction bases: 3. Germline V gene sequence: CDR1 MNHEY, CDR2 SVGEGT. This CDR3 comprises 18 residues. From the reads, TCRdb called clonotypes with MiXCR, one entry per CDR3 protein. The sample carries more than 150,000 distinct CDR3 sequences, approximately 19% recorded once. The rearrangement joins TRBV6-2 or TRBV6-3 to TRBJ2-2, with TRBD2 matching 14 bases. The receptor's source is a human donor in good health (CMV status not recorded). Some clones in this sample may be carry-over from other donors' samples. The sample comprised PBMCs. The CDR3 DNA reads TGTGCCAGCAGTTACTCGAAGGGACTAGCGGGGGACACCGGGGAGCTGTTTTTT. This sequence encodes CASSYSKGLAGDTGELFF.